These 23 T cell receptor beta chains were sequenced from one sample in a study of blood T cell repertoires in COVID-19. The data were produced by immunoSEQ multiplex PCR, yet TCRdb's version contains in-frame clones alone and is incomplete. This table holds 130,000 to 150,000 clones, roughly four fifths found once. Sequenced material: peripheral blood. The source is a woman older than 75 in a cohort sampled during active or convalescent COVID-19.

This clone was seen more than once but under ten times. The chain links TRBV4-1 to TRBJ2-5; D may be TRBD2 (7 bases). The V gene lost 1 base and the J gene lost 5 bases, with 20 bases spanning the gap. The CDR3 covers 17 residues. Germline V lookup: CDR1 MGHRA, CDR2 YSYEKL. CDR3 region: CASSQGVLGGGRETQYF. In DNA, the CDR3 is TGCGCCAGCAGCCAAGGGGTGCTAGGGGGGGGGCGGGAGACCCAGTACTTC.

The chain is built from TRBV19 and TRBJ1-2; 12 bases line up with TRBD1. The CDR3 sequence is 15 residues long. From germline, CDR1 is LNHDA and CDR2 SQIVND (reference sequence). V shed 3 bases and J 8 bases; nucleotides not matched to a gene: 7. The DNA of the CDR3 is TGTGCCAGTAGTATGCCGGGACAGGGGGCGAAAGGCTACACCTTC. Its protein product is CASSMPGQGAKGYTF. Full variable domain (remainder filled in from reference TRBV19 and TRBJ1-2): DGGITQSPKYLFRKEGQNVTLSCEQNLNHDAMYWYRQDPGQGLRLIYYSQIVNDFQKGDIAEGYSVSREKKESFPLTVTSAQKNPTAFYLCASSMPGQGAKGYTFGSGTRLTVV.

The chain links TRBV5-1 to TRBJ2-1, with TRBD1 matching 10 bases. Germline values: CDR1 SGHRS, CDR2 YFSETQ. The CDR3 is made up of 13 amino acids. The J segment lost 7 bases and the V segment lost 4 bases, leaving 2 bases of the junction unmatched. The DNA of the CDR3 is TGCGCCAGCAGCCGGACAGGGGGGAATGAGCAGTTCTTC. This translates into CASSRTGGNEQFF.

The chain links TRBV30 to TRBJ2-5; 9 nucleotides line up with TRBD2. Per germline, CDR1 GTSNPN and CDR2 SVGIG (reference sequence). The CDR3 extends over 15 amino acids. Trimming cost V 0 bases and J 5 bases; bases outside gene matches: 7. CDR3 region: CAWSVLAGSRETQYF. The DNA for the CDR3 is TGTGCCTGGAGTGTACTAGCGGGCTCGAGGGAGACCCAGTACTTC.

J is TRBJ2-1 and V is TRBV9, with D maybe TRBD2 (6 bases). CDR3 length: 14 residues. Germline V gene lookup returns CDR1 SGDLS and CDR2 YYNGEE. V was cut by 3 bases and J by 6 bases, with 13 bases left in between. CDR3 nucleotide sequence: TGTGCCAGCAGCGAGGGACTTCCTCTCAATGAGCAGTTCTTC. Encoded protein: CASSEGLPLNEQFF.

The chain couples TRBV4-3 to TRBJ1-3; 10 positions match TRBD1. Germline CDR1 and CDR2: LGHNA and YSLEER. J was trimmed by 2 bases and V by 5 bases; bases with no gene match: 12. The CDR3 covers 18 residues. The CDR3 DNA reads as TGCGCCAGCAGCTATAGACAGGGGGCGTCGGCGACTGGAAACACCATATATTTT. This encodes CASSYRQGASATGNTIYF.

The V and J genes are TRBV6-4 and TRBJ1-6; D remains ambiguous. V lost 6 bases, J lost 0 bases, and 6 bases lay in between. This CDR3 has 14 residues. Germline CDR1 is MRHNA and CDR2 is SNTAGT. The chain's CDR3 is CASRESSYNSPLHF. The CDR3 DNA is TGTGCCAGCAGAGAGAGCTCCTATAATTCACCCCTCCACTTT.

This chain uses TRBV19 with TRBJ2-1, with no clear D. The CDR3 runs 12 residues. Germline V gene data show CDR1 as LNHDA and CDR2 as SQIVND (reference sequence). The germline V and J ends were trimmed by 4 bases and 3 bases, with 4 bases remaining between them. CDR3 sequence: CASSTNYNEQFF. The CDR3 DNA follows: TGTGCCAGTAGTACCAACTACAATGAGCAGTTCTTC.

This clone was observed once. The chain recombines TRBV7-7 with TRBJ1-2; 7 bases line up with TRBD1. With 2 bases clipped from V and 6 bases from J, the junction kept 9 bases outside the gene matches. Per the germline V gene, CDR1 is SSHAT and CDR2 is FNYEAQ (reference sequence). The CDR3 loop spans 15 amino acids. The chain's CDR3 is CASSLNQTGQDGYTF. The CDR3 DNA is TGTGCCAGCAGCTTAAACCAGACAGGGCAGGATGGCTACACCTTC.

About this clone: Other DNA sequences in the same sample also yield this CDR3. The rearrangement links TRBV27 to TRBJ1-2, with 8 bases fitting TRBD1. There are 13 residues in the CDR3. After removal of 2 bases from V and 4 bases from J, the junction contained 0 bases not matched to a gene. Germline-derived CDR1 and CDR2 are MNHEY and SMNVEV (reference sequence). The DNA for the CDR3 is TGTGCCAGCAGTTTAACAGGGGGCTATGGCTACACCTTC. Protein product: CASSLTGGYGYTF.

This chain links TRBV21-1 with TRBJ1-3; the table calls TRBD1, which could not be checked here. TRBV21-1 is given as a pseudogene. The CDR3 has 16 amino acids. DNA for the CDR3: TGTGCCAGCAGCTCTCAAGGACAGGGTAGTGGAAACACCATATATTTT. This sequence encodes CASSSQGQGSGNTIYF.

As concerns this clone: The same CDR3 is also encoded by other DNA sequences in this sample. DNA for the CDR3: TGTGCCAGCAGTTACGGGGGCAACTATGGCTACACCTTC. Translating gives CASSYGGNYGYTF. The chain links TRBV6-5 to TRBJ1-2; TRBD1 might be the D (6 bases). CDR1 and CDR2 (germline): MNHEY, SVGAGI. V lost 2 bases and J 2 bases, leaving 6 bases between the germline ends. The CDR3 has 13 amino acids.

The chain has TRBV2 and TRBJ1-4; TRBD1 matches 7 bases. The germline V gene encodes CDR1 SNHLY and CDR2 FYNNEI. J was trimmed by 10 bases and V by 7 bases; bases with no gene match: 9. This CDR3 spans 13 amino acids. CDR3 sequence: CASIDRAGPKLFF. The CDR3 region has the DNA TGTGCCAGCATCGACAGGGCCGGGCCAAAACTGTTTTTT.

The chain has TRBV4-1 and TRBJ2-3, with TRBD1 as a possible D gene (5 bases). The germline V gene has CDR1 MGHRA and CDR2 YSYEKL. Trimming stripped 1 base from V and 6 bases from J, with 8 bases between. This CDR3 spans 13 amino acids. The CDR3 DNA reads as TGCGCCAGCAGCCAAGGGGGCCGGGATACGCAGTATTTT. Translated, it gives CASSQGGRDTQYF.

The chain carries TRBV12-3 or TRBV12-4 and TRBJ1-2; D ambiguous. The V and J ends lost 6 bases and 4 bases respectively, with 12 bases between them. CDR3 length: 13 amino acids. The chain's CDR3 is CASSTGEGYGYTF. CDR3 nucleotides: TGTGCCAGCAGCACCGGAGAGGGCTATGGCTACACCTTC.

This clone was recorded once. The DNA for the CDR3 is TGTGCCAGCAGTTTATACGGGGGGGGTGCGGGAAACTATGGCTACACCTTC. Its translation: CASSLYGGGAGNYGYTF. J is TRBJ1-2 and V is TRBV28; D is perhaps TRBD1 (5 bases). The CDR3 loop spans 17 amino acids. Deletions cut 1 base from V and 2 bases from J, with 17 bases between. Germline V CDR1 and CDR2: MDHEN, SYDVKM.

This clone was recorded a few times. CDR3 nucleotide sequence: TGTGCCAGCAGCTTAGGGCCAGGGAACACTGAAGCTTTCTTT. It specifies CASSLGPGNTEAFF. The chain uses TRBV7-9 and TRBJ1-1; no definite D call. The V end was cut by 1 base, the J end by 1 base, with 7 bases between. CDR1 is SEHNR, CDR2 FQNEAQ, per germline (reference sequence). The CDR3 covers 14 residues. The entire variable domain, with the rest obtained from reference TRBV7-9 and TRBJ1-1, is as follows: DTGVSQNPRHKITKRGQNVTFRCDPISEHNRLYWYRQTLGQGPEFLTYFQNEAQLEKSRLLSDRFSAERPKGSFSTLEIQRTEQGDSAMYLCASSLGPGNTEAFFGQGTRLTVV.

The chain carries TRBV11-2 and TRBJ1-4; D perhaps matches TRBD1 (6 bases). The CDR3 length is 14 residues. Germline V gene sequence: CDR1 SGHAT, CDR2 FQNNGV. Deletions cut 5 bases from V and 1 base from J, with 8 bases between. CDR3 DNA: TGTGCCAGCAGCCAGGGGCGAACTAATGAAAAACTGTTTTTT. It codes for CASSQGRTNEKLFF. Variable domain in full (rest from reference TRBV11-2 and TRBJ1-4): EAGVAQSPRYKIIEKRQSVAFWCNPISGHATLYWYQQILGQGPKLLIQFQNNGVVDDSQLPKDRFSAERLKGVDSTLKIQPAKLEDSAVYLCASSQGRTNEKLFFGSGTQLSVL.

The CDR3 nucleotides are TGTGCCAGCAGCGTATTACCGGGACAGGGAAACTATGGCTACACCTTC. As protein: CASSVLPGQGNYGYTF. The chain couples TRBV7-2 to TRBJ1-2, with 9 positions matching TRBD1. Trimming took 5 bases from V and 2 from J; bases not matched to a gene: 9. The CDR3 sequence is 16 residues long. Germline CDR1 is SGHTA and CDR2 is FQGNSA.

The chain links TRBV3-1 (or the pseudogene TRBV3-2) to TRBJ1-3, with D maybe TRBD1 (6 bases). Per the germline V gene, CDR1 is LGHDT and CDR2 is YNNKEL (reference sequence). The germline V and J ends were trimmed by 7 bases and 2 bases, with 12 bases remaining between them. The CDR3 totals 14 residues. This CDR3 is CASTRQGTGNTIYF. As DNA, the CDR3 is TGTGCCAGCACTAGGCAGGGGACTGGAAACACCATATATTTT.

This clone has a count of ten or more. This chain joins TRBV5-1 and TRBJ1-3, with 11 bases identical to TRBD1. V lost 5 bases, J lost 2 bases, and 6 bases stayed unmatched. The germline V gene encodes CDR1 SGHRS and CDR2 YFSETQ. The CDR3 spans 16 residues. The DNA of the CDR3 is TGCGCCAGCAGTGATGGGACAGGGGGTACTGGAAACACCATATATTTT. It is translated as CASSDGTGGTGNTIYF.

The chain employs TRBV25-1 and TRBJ1-3; 9 positions match TRBD1. CDR3 length: 14 residues. J was trimmed by 4 bases and V by 10 bases; bases with no gene match: 8. In germline, CDR1 is MGHDK, CDR2 SYGVNS. The DNA of the CDR3 is TGTGCCACCGCGGGACAGGGCGCCGGAAACACCATATATTTT. Its protein is CATAGQGAGNTIYF.

The chain links TRBV19 to TRBJ1-1; 7 positions agree with TRBD1. Germline V gene lookup returns CDR1 LNHDA and CDR2 SQIVND (reference sequence). V gave up 6 bases and J gave up 3 bases; unmatched junction bases: 4. The length of the CDR3 is 13 residues. DNA of the CDR3: TGTGCCAGTAGCGACAGGGAGGACACTGAAGCTTTCTTT. It codes for CASSDREDTEAFF. Using reference TRBV19 and TRBJ1-1 for the parts outside the CDR3, the full variable domain is DGGITQSPKYLFRKEGQNVTLSCEQNLNHDAMYWYRQDPGQGLRLIYYSQIVNDFQKGDIAEGYSVSREKKESFPLTVTSAQKNPTAFYLCASSDREDTEAFFGQGTRLTVV.